Listed below are T cell receptor beta chains from one sample, sequenced in a study of T cells after yellow fever vaccination. In TCRdb, the 5' RACE reads were re-called with MiXCR into one record per CDR3 protein. The sample has hundreds of thousands of distinct CDR3 sequences; about 4% are singletons. Here the sequenced sample was PBMCs, taken 5 days after the yellow fever booster vaccination. These receptors all stem from a man aged 18 to 35 who received the YFV17D yellow fever vaccine. The CDR3 runs from the conserved cysteine through the conserved F or W. The D gene is left open where the match is weak. Some rows mark clone size as missing; the rest say once, few, many or name a class of expanded clone.

v_call,d_call,j_call,clone_size,cdr3_aa,cdr3_nt
TRBV29-1,TRBD1,TRBJ2-7,few,CSVEEPGQGVPYEQYF,TGCAGCGTTGAAGAGCCCGGACAGGGGGTACCCTACGAGCAGTACTTC
TRBV18,.,TRBJ2-1,few,CASSRLGPGSSYNEQFF,TGTGCCAGCTCACGGCTAGGGCCGGGGAGCTCCTACAATGAGCAGTTCTTC
TRBV7-9,.,TRBJ1-1,many,CASSLGEGTEAFF,TGTGCCAGCAGCTTAGGGGAGGGCACTGAAGCTTTCTTT
TRBV27,.,TRBJ1-1,.,CASSSSGRTEAFF,TGTGCCAGCAGTTCAAGTGGGAGAACTGAAGCTTTCTTT
TRBV6-6,.,TRBJ1-5,few,CASSPNTNQPQHF,TGTGCCAGCAGCCCTAATACAAATCAGCCCCAGCATTTT
TRBV5-5,.,TRBJ1-1,few,CASSLVPGVGTEAFF,TGTGCCAGCAGCTTGGTTCCAGGGGTTGGGACTGAAGCTTTCTTT
TRBV7-9,.,TRBJ1-1,few,CASSWSAGTEKDTEAFF,TGTGCCAGCAGCTGGAGCGCCGGGACCGAGAAGGACACTGAAGCTTTCTTT
TRBV20-1,.,TRBJ2-3,many,CSAVEGASTDTQYF,TGCAGTGCTGTAGAAGGGGCGAGCACAGATACGCAGTATTTT
TRBV19,TRBD1,TRBJ1-1,few,CASRNYGTGRSAFF,TGTGCCAGTAGGAACTACGGGACAGGGAGGTCAGCTTTCTTT
TRBV30,TRBD1,TRBJ1-2,.,CAWIDRVGYTF,TGTGCCTGGATCGACAGGGTTGGCTACACCTTC
TRBV7-2,TRBD2,TRBJ2-5,few,CASSYQRGGETQYF,TGTGCCAGCAGCTACCAGCGGGGCGGGGAGACCCAGTACTTC
TRBV5-1,.,TRBJ2-1,few,CASGRNGGSDEQFF,TGCGCCAGCGGCCGTAACGGGGGCTCGGATGAGCAGTTCTTC
TRBV7-9,.,TRBJ2-5,few,CASSLLNPFQYF,TGTGCCAGCAGCTTACTGAACCCCTTCCAGTACTTC
TRBV19,TRBD2,TRBJ2-3,.,CASSPSSGAGDTQYF,TGTGCCAGTAGCCCTTCTAGCGGGGCGGGAGATACGCAGTATTTT
TRBV7-2,.,TRBJ1-2,.,CASSSSGRGVGLYGYTF,TGTGCCAGCAGCTCCTCCGGGCGGGGGGTAGGACTCTATGGCTACACCTTC
TRBV12-5,TRBD1,TRBJ2-1,few,CASGYQGAGEQFF,TGTGCTAGTGGTTACCAGGGGGCAGGGGAGCAGTTCTTC
TRBV2,TRBD2,TRBJ2-3,few,CASSEGSGGPDTQYF,TGTGCCAGCAGTGAAGGTAGCGGGGGCCCAGATACGCAGTATTTT
TRBV10-3,TRBD1,TRBJ1-1,once,CAISDPGGGEAFF,TGTGCCATCAGTGATCCAGGGGGAGGTGAAGCTTTCTTT
TRBV20-1,.,TRBJ2-5,.,CSARDGKKETQYF,TGCAGTGCTAGGGACGGCAAGAAAGAGACCCAGTACTTC
TRBV6-6,.,TRBJ1-4,few,CASSYSPGTGVKLFF,TGTGCCAGCAGTTACTCCCCCGGGACCGGAGTAAAACTGTTTTTT
TRBV10-2,.,TRBJ2-7,.,CASSYGPSEQYF,TGCGCCAGCAGCTACGGACCGTCCGAGCAGTACTTC
TRBV9,.,TRBJ1-4,many,CASSVATGFEEKLFF,TGTGCCAGCAGCGTAGCTACGGGGTTCGAGGAAAAACTGTTTTTT
TRBV7-2,TRBD1,TRBJ2-3,many,CASRGQVGTDTQYF,TGTGCCAGCAGGGGACAGGTGGGCACAGATACGCAGTATTTT
TRBV6-6,.,TRBJ2-3,.,CASSPPRAGTDTQYF,TGTGCCAGCAGTCCACCGAGAGCGGGCACAGATACGCAGTATTTT
TRBV6-5,.,TRBJ1-2,few,CASSPWGYGYTF,TGTGCCAGCAGTCCGTGGGGCTATGGCTACACCTTC
TRBV5-1,TRBD1,TRBJ2-7,.,CASSWDRIAYEQYF,TGCGCCAGCAGCTGGGACAGGATCGCCTACGAGCAGTACTTC
TRBV29-1,.,TRBJ1-2,.,CSVTSRNYGYTF,TGCAGCGTCACCAGCCGGAACTATGGCTACACCTTC
TRBV13,.,TRBJ1-4,.,CASSLGLSRKLFF,TGTGCCAGCAGCTTAGGCCTATCGCGGAAACTGTTTTTT
TRBV20-1,TRBD2,TRBJ2-1,.,CSAPLEGLVHNEQFF,TGCAGTGCTCCCCTCGAAGGACTAGTGCACAATGAGCAGTTCTTC
TRBV28,.,TRBJ2-1,.,CASEGRGGDEQFF,TGTGCCAGCGAAGGTCGAGGGGGTGATGAGCAGTTCTTC
TRBV7-3,TRBD2,TRBJ2-2,few,CASSSKERGVYTGELFF,TGTGCCAGCAGCTCTAAAGAGCGGGGGGTTTACACCGGGGAGCTGTTTTTT
TRBV27,TRBD1,TRBJ2-5,.,CASSDRGNRAQYF,TGTGCCAGCAGTGACAGGGGGAACCGGGCCCAGTACTTC
TRBV11-1,TRBD1,TRBJ1-2,many,CASSLQGADGYTF,TGTGCCAGCAGCCTACAGGGGGCGGATGGCTACACCTTC
TRBV27,TRBD2,TRBJ2-3,.,CASSLRGGPPTDTQYF,TGTGCCAGCAGTTTGCGCGGGGGGCCCCCCACAGATACGCAGTATTTT
TRBV18,TRBD1,TRBJ2-1,many,CASSPVLAGQGAYNEQFF,TGTGCCAGCTCACCAGTCCTCGCGGGACAGGGGGCCTACAATGAGCAGTTCTTC
TRBV30,TRBD1,TRBJ2-1,many,CAWSVQGALYNEQFF,TGTGCCTGGAGTGTACAGGGGGCCCTATACAATGAGCAGTTCTTC
TRBV18,.,TRBJ2-5,many,CASSADTYQETQYF,TGTGCCAGCTCGGCGGACACGTACCAAGAGACCCAGTACTTC
TRBV7-9,.,TRBJ2-3,.,CATRGGGPFTQYF,TGTGCCACCAGGGGTGGCGGCCCGTTTACGCAGTATTTT
TRBV6-2/TRBV6-3,.,TRBJ2-7,many,CASSYGRTYEQYF,TGTGCCAGCAGTTACGGCAGAACCTACGAGCAGTACTTC
TRBV30,.,TRBJ1-4,.,CAWSERPVGGKLFF,TGTGCCTGGAGTGAACGGCCTGTCGGCGGAAAACTGTTTTTT
TRBV7-9,.,TRBJ1-3,.,CASSLRDGISGNTIYF,TGTGCCAGCAGCCTAAGGGACGGCATTTCTGGAAACACCATATATTTT
TRBV18,.,TRBJ2-7,.,CASSPPILTGPTDEQYF,TGTGCCAGCTCACCACCAATTTTAACAGGACCCACCGACGAGCAGTACTTC
TRBV4-3,TRBD2,TRBJ2-5,few,CASSQELGGGQETQYF,TGCGCCAGCAGCCAAGAGCTCGGGGGGGGCCAAGAGACCCAGTACTTC
TRBV10-3,.,TRBJ1-2,.,CAISGTVNYGYTF,TGTGCCATCAGCGGGACGGTCAACTATGGCTACACCTTC
TRBV12-3/TRBV12-4,TRBD1,TRBJ1-5,few,CASSLKWGQGGWGNQPQHF,TGTGCCAGCAGTTTAAAGTGGGGACAGGGGGGTTGGGGCAATCAGCCCCAGCATTTT